Listed here are 6 T cell receptor beta chains from one sample, sequenced in a study of T-cell reconstitution after alpha-beta-depleted transplantation in children. Unique molecular identifiers featured in how the TCRbeta library was prepared. Using its own MiXCR run on the PCR reads, TCRdb lists one record per CDR3 protein. The top ten clones hold roughly 28% of a sample with about 980,000 distinct CDR3 sequences, about 31% of them seen once. The material sequenced was PBMCs, mostly from graft donor cells, taken 360 days after TCRalphabeta/CD19-depleted stem cell transplant. Receptors originate from a boy younger than two who had a stem cell transplant for SCID, so the T cells may come from the graft donor.

The chain is built from TRBV4-1 and TRBJ1-4, with 9 nucleotides matching TRBD1. The V gene end was trimmed by 4 bases and the J gene end by 8 bases; junction bases not matched to a gene: 5. There are 14 residues in the CDR3. Germline V gives CDR1 MGHRA, CDR2 YSYEKL. CDR3 nucleotides: TGCGCCAGCAGCCGACCGGACAGGGGAGAAAAACTGTTTTTT. This encodes CASSRPDRGEKLFF.

In its sample, this clonotype was seen a few times. The genes are TRBV20-1 and TRBJ2-7; D is uncertain. The CDR3 contains 12 residues. The V gene lost 0 bases and the J gene lost 7 bases, with 10 bases spanning the gap. Germline lookup yields CDR1 DFQATT and CDR2 SNEGSKA (reference sequence). This CDR3 is CSARDMTWEQYF. For the CDR3, the DNA is TGCAGTGCTAGAGATATGACGTGGGAGCAGTACTTC.

This clonotype was seen more than once but under ten times. The V and J genes are TRBV11-2 and TRBJ1-1, with TRBD1 identical over 9 bases. There are 15 residues in the CDR3. The J segment lost 1 base and the V segment lost 5 bases, leaving 5 bases of the junction unmatched. From germline, CDR1 is SGHAT and CDR2 FQNNGV. For the CDR3, the DNA is TGTGCCAGCAGCGCCTACAGGGGGCCGAACACTGAAGCTTTCTTT. Amino acids: CASSAYRGPNTEAFF. The variable domain in full, completed from reference TRBV11-2 and TRBJ1-1, reads EAGVAQSPRYKIIEKRQSVAFWCNPISGHATLYWYQQILGQGPKLLIQFQNNGVVDDSQLPKDRFSAERLKGVDSTLKIQPAKLEDSAVYLCASSAYRGPNTEAFFGQGTRLTVV.

This clonotype was found a few times. CDR3 protein: CASSLMNRGYEQYF. The CDR3 nucleotides read TGCGCCAGCAGCTTGATGAACAGGGGGTACGAGCAGTACTTC. The genes are TRBV5-1 and TRBJ2-7, with 8 positions matching TRBD1. Germline trimming cut 1 base from V and 4 bases from J; bases unmatched to any gene: 4. The CDR3 spans 14 residues. Germline-derived CDR1 and CDR2 are SGHRS and YFSETQ. Complete variable domain (other parts from reference TRBV5-1 and TRBJ2-7): KAGVTQTPRYLIKTRGQQVTLSCSPISGHRSVSWYQQTPGQGLQFLFEYFSETQRNKGNFPGRFSGRQFSNSRSEMNVSTLELGDSALYLCASSLMNRGYEQYFGPGTRLTVT.

This clonotype was counted only a few times. The rearrangement links TRBV7-6 to TRBJ2-1, with D possibly being TRBD2 (6 bases). The CDR3 runs to 14 residues. V dropped 3 bases and J dropped 6 bases, with 12 bases sitting between them. CDR1 and CDR2 from the germline V gene are SGHVS and FNYEAQ. The chain's CDR3 is CASSFIGGVNEQFF. CDR3 bases: TGTGCCAGCAGCTTTATTGGCGGGGTCAATGAGCAGTTCTTC. Complete variable domain (other parts from reference TRBV7-6 and TRBJ2-1): GAGVSQSPRYKVTKRGQDVALRCDPISGHVSLYWYRQALGQGPEFLTYFNYEAQQDKSGLPNDRFSAERPEGSISTLTIQRTEQRDSAMYRCASSFIGGVNEQFFGPGTRLTVL.

Details on this clonotype: Because it lacks the conserved phenylalanine or tryptophan at the end, this CDR3 is likely a read error. The rearrangement links TRBV29-1 to TRBJ1-2; tentative D call: TRBD1 (5 bases). The CDR3 is 13 residues long. Per germline, CDR1 SQVTM and CDR2 ANQGSEA. Trimming stripped 0 bases from V and 5 bases from J, with 10 bases between. This chain's CDR3 is CSVEDLQGYGYTI. The CDR3 DNA is TGCAGCGTTGAAGATCTTCAGGGTTATGGCTACACCATC.